Each of the 12 T cell receptor beta chains below was sequenced from the same sample in a study of a mutant IDH1 vaccine in newly diagnosed glioma. The time point is: week 11, during vaccination. One vaccine dose held 300 ug of mutant IDH1 20-mer peptide and came with topical imiquimod. TCRdb's copy holds only in-frame clones and misses some; the assay was immunoSEQ multiplex PCR. The sample includes around 60,000 clones, approximately 88% of them seen just once. No antigens are known for them. The material was PBMCs, obtained from a glioma patient whose treatment included an IDH1 peptide vaccine. The source is a woman between 45 and 65 years old with glioma.

V and J are TRBV15 and TRBJ2-2; perhaps TRBD2 as D (6 bases). The V and J ends lost 1 base and 3 bases respectively, with 9 bases between them. Germline V gene sequence: CDR1 LNHNV, CDR2 YYDKDF (reference sequence). The CDR3 length is 15 residues. CDR3 loop: CATSRGGGDTGELFF. The CDR3 DNA sequence: TGTGCCACCAGCAGAGGTGGAGGGGACACCGGGGAGCTGTTTTTT.

The V gene is TRBV5-4, the J gene TRBJ2-5; TRBD1 agrees at 9 bases. Trimming at V came to 0 bases and at J to 5 bases, leaving 5 bases not matched to a gene. CDR3 length: 15 residues. The germline V gene has CDR1 SGHNT and CDR2 YYREEE (reference sequence). CDR3: CASSLEGTGRETQYF. CDR3 sequence (DNA): TGTGCCAGCAGCTTGGAGGGGACAGGGCGGGAGACCCAGTACTTC.

The chain is built from TRBV27 and TRBJ1-5; D might be TRBD1 (5 bases). Germline CDR1 reads MNHEY; CDR2 reads SMNVEV (reference sequence). The CDR3 totals 16 residues. Trimming removed 5 bases from V and 3 bases from J, with 17 bases in between. The CDR3 DNA reads TGTGCCAGCAGTCTTAGGACACCGTCCTCCAATCAGCCCCAGCATTTT. It yields the protein CASSLRTPSSNQPQHF.

In its sample, this clone was seen a few times. The chain combines TRBV6-1 with TRBJ1-2; no definite D call. Trimming stripped 2 bases from V and 8 bases from J, with 12 bases between. CDR1 and CDR2 from the germline V gene are MNHNS and SASEGT. CDR3 length: 13 amino acids. CDR3: CASSETLNQGYTF. CDR3 DNA: TGTGCCAGCAGTGAAACCCTCAACCAGGGCTACACCTTC.

The V and J genes are TRBV11-2 and TRBJ1-1; perhaps TRBD1 as D (5 bases). CDR3 length: 15 residues. V was cut by 0 bases and J by 4 bases, with 12 bases left in between. Germline CDR1 reads SGHAT; CDR2 reads FQNNGV. The CDR3 reads CASSLEGRVPTEAFF. The CDR3 DNA reads TGTGCCAGCAGCTTAGAGGGCAGGGTCCCCACTGAAGCTTTCTTT.

The rearrangement joins TRBV5-1 to TRBJ1-4; 8 nucleotides line up with TRBD1. Germline CDR1 and CDR2: SGHRS and YFSETQ. CDR3 length: 18 residues. Losses at the gene ends were 0 bases for V and 0 bases for J; bases not matched to a gene: 7. The CDR3 is CASSLGRGLLATNEKLFF. CDR3 in DNA: TGCGCCAGCAGCTTGGGCAGGGGGCTTCTCGCAACTAATGAAAAACTGTTTTTT.

The chain links TRBV29-1 to TRBJ2-3, with 9 bases lining up with TRBD2. There are 18 residues in the CDR3. The ends lost 4 bases at V and 0 bases at J; junction bases unmatched: 14. Germline V CDR1 and CDR2: SQVTM, ANQGSEA. CDR3 region: CSVVFILAGPSSTDTQYF. The CDR3 DNA reads as TGCAGCGTTGTATTCATTCTAGCGGGACCGTCTAGCACAGATACGCAGTATTTT.

The chain links TRBV6-4 to TRBJ2-1, with TRBD1 matching 10 bases. J gave up 5 bases and V 2 bases, and 3 bases lay outside the gene matches. CDR3 size: 15 residues. The germline V gene encodes CDR1 MRHNA and CDR2 SNTAGT. For the CDR3, the DNA is TGTGCCAGCAGTGACGGGACAGGGGACCACAATGAGCAGTTCTTC. Protein: CASSDGTGDHNEQFF.

The chain has TRBV7-2 and TRBJ1-5; D ambiguous. The CDR3 is 16 amino acids. Between the trimmed V and J ends, which lost 2 bases and 3 bases, there was a span of 14 bases. CDR1 is SGHTA and CDR2 is FQGNSA in the germline V gene. The chain's CDR3 is CASSLYSTGFNQPQHF. The CDR3 DNA is TGTGCCAGCAGCTTATACTCAACGGGGTTCAATCAGCCCCAGCATTTT.

The genes are TRBV7-8 and TRBJ2-6, with TRBD1 matching 7 bases. In germline, CDR1 is SGHVS, CDR2 FQNEAQ. V lost 8 bases, J lost 1 base, and 11 bases stayed unmatched. This CDR3 has 17 amino acids. This chain's CDR3 is CASPSDRDVSGANVLTF. The CDR3 region has the DNA TGTGCCAGCCCCTCAGACAGGGATGTATCTGGGGCCAACGTCCTGACTTTC.

This clone was observed a single time. This chain joins TRBV11-2 and TRBJ1-3; no reliable D call. CDR3 length equals 11 residues. Per germline, CDR1 SGHAT and CDR2 FQNNGV. V was shortened by 3 bases and J by 8 bases, with 5 bases between the two germline ends. DNA for the CDR3: TGTGCCAGCAGCTTTCCGGACACCATATATTTT. Protein product: CASSFPDTIYF.

The CDR3 protein is CASSLSRVASYEQYF. CDR3 coding DNA: TGTGCCAGCAGTTTATCCAGGGTAGCATCCTACGAGCAGTACTTC. The gene calls are TRBV27 and TRBJ2-7, with D perhaps matching TRBD1 (5 bases). V lost 0 bases to trimming and J lost 1 base, with 10 bases between them. Germline assignment: CDR1 MNHEY and CDR2 SMNVEV (reference sequence). This CDR3 is 15 amino acids long.